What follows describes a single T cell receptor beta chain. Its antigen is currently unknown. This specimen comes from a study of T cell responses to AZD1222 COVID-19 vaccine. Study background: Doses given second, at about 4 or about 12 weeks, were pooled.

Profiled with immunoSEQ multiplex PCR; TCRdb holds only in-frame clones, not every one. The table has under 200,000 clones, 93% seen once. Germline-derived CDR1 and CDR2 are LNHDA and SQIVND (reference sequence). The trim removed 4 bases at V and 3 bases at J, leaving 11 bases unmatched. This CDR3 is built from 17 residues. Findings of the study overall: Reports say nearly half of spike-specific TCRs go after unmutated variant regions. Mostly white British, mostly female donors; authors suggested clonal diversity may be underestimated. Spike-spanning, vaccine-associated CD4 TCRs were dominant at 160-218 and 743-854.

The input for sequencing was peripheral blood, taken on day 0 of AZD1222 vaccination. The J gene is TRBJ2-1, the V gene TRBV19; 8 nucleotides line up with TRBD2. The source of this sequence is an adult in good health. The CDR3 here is CASSRGGGRLYYNEQFF. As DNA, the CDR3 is TGTGCCAGTAGTAGGGGCGGCGGGAGGCTCTACTACAATGAGCAGTTCTTC.